This T cell receptor beta chain was documented in a study of siplizumab effects on memory and regulatory T cells (dated by TCRdb to between 2019 and 2020). Regarding the study in general: The study looked at the effect of siplizumab, an anti-CD2 antibody, on alloreactive T-cell subsets in allogeneic mixed lymphocyte reactions made from human PBMCs.

On this clone: Its cognate antigen has yet to be identified. Base qualities were left out, and no much larger clone turns up one base away.

CDR1 and CDR2 are read off the germline V gene (reference sequence) as MNHEY and SMNVEV. The CDR3, cysteine through phenylalanine, is 14 amino acids long. The read is trimmed to its CDR3 DNA, 42 bases read in frame from base 1. V is reduced by 4 bases and J by 5 bases, leaving a spacing of 15 bases between them. The library relied on the immunoSEQ multiplex PCR assay. Roughly 10^5 TCR templates per sample were assayed on the deep sequencing platform. Genomic DNA extracted from sorted T cells was the material used for TCRbeta CDR3 sequencing. The paper's processing steps were these. The R programming language was used for the clonal analysis of the TCRbeta CDR3 data. Alloreactive CD4+ and CD8+ clones were defined by comparing unstimulated samples with post-reaction CFSE-low samples. By matching sequences to the repertoires of sorted unstimulated Treg and non-Treg cells, each alloreactive CD4+ clone was assigned a regulatory or non-regulatory origin. The source is immuneACCESS, and TCRdb retained only in-frame sequences with V and J called. Part of the clones is not carried over; for the studies checked, unresolved V genes explain less than half of this, and the remainder is unexplained. For V, J and clone size, that table is used; D and trimming come from the DNA. For this sample there are 80,000 to 130,000 clones; about 95% appear just once. The top ten clones comprise around 0.6% of the sample.

TCRbeta CDR3 sequencing was performed on sorted unstimulated T cells and on proliferating T cells recovered from mixed lymphocyte reactions. Fresh whole blood from around 11 HLA-typed healthy donors was used to isolate PBMCs. Unstimulated CD4+ regulatory T cells were FACS-sorted to map the origin of alloreactive clones. General study outcomes and caveats: Compared with memory T cells, unstimulated naive T cells appeared more diverse, and naive cells seemed to make a substantial contribution to the alloresponse. Among mappable alloreactive CD4+ clones, the Treg-derived fraction averaged approximately 72% with siplizumab versus about 27% in control reactions. Whether proliferating Tregs from siplizumab cultures actually had suppressive function was not functionally confirmed. Siplizumab significantly reduced the cumulative frequency of alloreactive sequences traceable to unstimulated CD4+ memory T cells. About 80-96% of proliferating CD4+ or CD8+ clones could not be given a naive or memory phenotype. Because sequences at frequencies below about 10^-5 were poorly captured, only a minor fraction of alloreactive clones could be mapped back to unstimulated subsets.

Sequenced input: Tregs sorted from blood. The chain is made from TRBV27 and TRBJ2-7; the D gene is perhaps TRBD2, on 6 matching bases. The origin of this receptor is a human donor in good health. DNA sequence: TGTGCCAGCAGTTGGGGTAAGCGGGTTCACGAGCAGTACTTC. Translation gives CASSWGKRVHEQYF.